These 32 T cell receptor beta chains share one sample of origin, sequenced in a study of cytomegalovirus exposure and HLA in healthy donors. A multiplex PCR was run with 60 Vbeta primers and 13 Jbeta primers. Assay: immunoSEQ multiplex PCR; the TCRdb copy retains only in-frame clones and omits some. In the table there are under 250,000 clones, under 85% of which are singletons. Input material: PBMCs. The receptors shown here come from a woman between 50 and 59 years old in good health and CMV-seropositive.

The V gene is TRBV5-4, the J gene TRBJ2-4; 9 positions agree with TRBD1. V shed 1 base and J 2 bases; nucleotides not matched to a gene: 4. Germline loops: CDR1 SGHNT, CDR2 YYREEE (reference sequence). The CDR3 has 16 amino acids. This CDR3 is CASSLRTGAPKNIQYF. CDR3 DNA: TGTGCCAGCAGCTTGCGGACAGGGGCTCCCAAAAACATTCAGTACTTC.

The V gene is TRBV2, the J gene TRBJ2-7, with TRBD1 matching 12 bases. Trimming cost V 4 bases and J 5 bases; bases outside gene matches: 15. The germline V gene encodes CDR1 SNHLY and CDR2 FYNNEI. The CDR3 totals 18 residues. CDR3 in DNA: TGTGCCAGCAGTGTGGGGACAGGGGGCGCAGATTCGGTCGACGAGCAGTACTTC. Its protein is CASSVGTGGADSVDEQYF.

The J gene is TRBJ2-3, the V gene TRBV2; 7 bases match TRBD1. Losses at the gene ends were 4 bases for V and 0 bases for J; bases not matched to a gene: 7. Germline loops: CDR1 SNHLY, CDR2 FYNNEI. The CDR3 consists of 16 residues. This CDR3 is CASSGSWDRSTDTQYF. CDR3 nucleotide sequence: TGTGCCAGCAGTGGGTCGTGGGACAGAAGCACAGATACGCAGTATTTT.

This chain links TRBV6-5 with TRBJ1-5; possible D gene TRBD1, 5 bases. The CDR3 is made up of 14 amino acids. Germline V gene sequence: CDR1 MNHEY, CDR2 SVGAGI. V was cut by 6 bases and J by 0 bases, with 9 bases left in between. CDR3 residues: CASSRQYSNQPQHF. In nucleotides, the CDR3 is TGTGCCAGCAGCCGACAGTATAGCAATCAGCCCCAGCATTTT.

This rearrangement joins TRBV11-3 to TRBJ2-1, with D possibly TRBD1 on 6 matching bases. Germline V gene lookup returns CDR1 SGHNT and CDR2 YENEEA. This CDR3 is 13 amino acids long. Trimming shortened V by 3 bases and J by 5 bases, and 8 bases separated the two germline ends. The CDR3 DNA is TGTGCCAGCAGCTTGGGACACGACAATGAGCAGTTCTTC. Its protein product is CASSLGHDNEQFF.

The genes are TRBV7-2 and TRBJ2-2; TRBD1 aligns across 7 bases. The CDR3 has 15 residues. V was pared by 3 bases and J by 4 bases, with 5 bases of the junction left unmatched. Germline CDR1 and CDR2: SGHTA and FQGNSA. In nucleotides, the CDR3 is TGTGCCAGCAGCTTGGGGACAGCCGCCACCGGGGAGCTGTTTTTT. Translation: CASSLGTAATGELFF.

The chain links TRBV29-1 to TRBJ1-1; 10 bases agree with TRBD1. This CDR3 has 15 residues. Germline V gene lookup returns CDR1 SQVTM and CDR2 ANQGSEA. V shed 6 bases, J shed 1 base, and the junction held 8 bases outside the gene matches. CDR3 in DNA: TGCAGCGTGGTGGACAGGGGGAGCCAGAACACTGAAGCTTTCTTT. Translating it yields CSVVDRGSQNTEAFF.

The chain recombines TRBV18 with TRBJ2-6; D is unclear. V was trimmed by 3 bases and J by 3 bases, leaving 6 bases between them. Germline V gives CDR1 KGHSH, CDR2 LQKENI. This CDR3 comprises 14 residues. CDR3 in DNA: TGTGCCAGCTCACCGTGGAGTGGGGCCAACGTCCTGACTTTC. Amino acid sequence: CASSPWSGANVLTF.

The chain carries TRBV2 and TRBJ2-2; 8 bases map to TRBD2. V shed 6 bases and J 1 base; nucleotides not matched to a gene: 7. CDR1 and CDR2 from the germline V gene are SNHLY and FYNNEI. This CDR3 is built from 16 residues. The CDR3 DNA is TGTGCCAGCAGCGGACTAGCTGTAGGGAACACCGGGGAGCTGTTTTTT. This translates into CASSGLAVGNTGELFF.

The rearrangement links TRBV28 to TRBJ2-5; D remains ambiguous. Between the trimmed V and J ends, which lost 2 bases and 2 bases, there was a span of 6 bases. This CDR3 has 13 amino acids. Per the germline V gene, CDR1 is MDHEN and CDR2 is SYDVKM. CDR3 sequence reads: CASSLINQETQYF. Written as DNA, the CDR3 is TGTGCCAGCAGTTTAATAAATCAAGAGACCCAGTACTTC.

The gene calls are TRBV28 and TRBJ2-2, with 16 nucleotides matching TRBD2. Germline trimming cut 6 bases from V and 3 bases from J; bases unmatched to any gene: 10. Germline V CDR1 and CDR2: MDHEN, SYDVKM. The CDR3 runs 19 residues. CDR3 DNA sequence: TGTGCCAGCAGCGTAGGGACTAGCGGGGGGGCCCCCGACACCGGGGAGCTGTTTTTT. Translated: CASSVGTSGGAPDTGELFF.

The CDR3 region is CASSHFGTSGGSRTDTQYF. CDR3 nucleotides: TGTGCCAGCAGCCACTTCGGGACTAGCGGGGGGTCCCGCACAGATACGCAGTATTTT. The J gene is TRBJ2-3, the V gene TRBV4-2, with TRBD2 matching 15 bases. After removal of 3 bases from V and 1 base from J, the junction contained 8 bases not matched to a gene. CDR1 and CDR2 from the germline V gene are LGHNA and YNFKEQ. The CDR3 loop spans 19 amino acids.

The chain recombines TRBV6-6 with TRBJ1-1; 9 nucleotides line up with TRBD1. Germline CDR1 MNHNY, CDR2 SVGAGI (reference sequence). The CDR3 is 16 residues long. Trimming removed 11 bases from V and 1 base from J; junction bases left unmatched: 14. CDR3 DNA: TGTGCCGCCTCAAGACAGGGGGTATATGGGAACACTGAAGCTTTCTTT. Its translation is CAASRQGVYGNTEAFF.

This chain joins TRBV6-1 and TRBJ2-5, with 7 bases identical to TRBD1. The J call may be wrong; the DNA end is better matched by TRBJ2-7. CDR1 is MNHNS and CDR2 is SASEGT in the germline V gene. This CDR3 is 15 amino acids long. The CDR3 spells CASSEYGAGGYEQYF. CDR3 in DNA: TGTGCCAGCAGTGAGTATGGGGCAGGGGGCTACGAGCAGTACTTC.

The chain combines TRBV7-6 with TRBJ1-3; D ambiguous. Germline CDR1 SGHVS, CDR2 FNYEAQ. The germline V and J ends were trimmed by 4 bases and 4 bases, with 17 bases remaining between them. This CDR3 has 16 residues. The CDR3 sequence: CASSSSAFAGGNTIYF. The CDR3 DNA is TGTGCCAGCAGCTCTTCGGCGTTCGCGGGGGGAAACACCATATATTTT.

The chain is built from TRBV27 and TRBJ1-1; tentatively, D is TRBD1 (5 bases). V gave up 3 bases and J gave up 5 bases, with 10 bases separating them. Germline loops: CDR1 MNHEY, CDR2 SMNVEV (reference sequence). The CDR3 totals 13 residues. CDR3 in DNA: TGTGCCAGCAGTTTCGTCGGGGGAACTGAAGCTTTCTTT. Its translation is CASSFVGGTEAFF.

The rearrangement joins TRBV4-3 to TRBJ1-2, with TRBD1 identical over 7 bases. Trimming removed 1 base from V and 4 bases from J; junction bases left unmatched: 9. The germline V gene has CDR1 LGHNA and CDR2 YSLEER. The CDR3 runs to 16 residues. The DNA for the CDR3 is TGCGCCAGCAGCCAAGCAGGTACAGGGACAGTCTATGGCTACACCTTC. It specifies CASSQAGTGTVYGYTF.

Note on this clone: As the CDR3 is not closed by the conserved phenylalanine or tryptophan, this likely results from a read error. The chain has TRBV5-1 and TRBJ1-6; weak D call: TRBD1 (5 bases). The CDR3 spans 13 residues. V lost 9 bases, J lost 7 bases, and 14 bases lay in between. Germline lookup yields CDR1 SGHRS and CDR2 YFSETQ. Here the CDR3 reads CATRGDLNSPLHL. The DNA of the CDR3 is TGCGCCACCCGGGGGGATTTGAATTCACCCCTCCACCTT.

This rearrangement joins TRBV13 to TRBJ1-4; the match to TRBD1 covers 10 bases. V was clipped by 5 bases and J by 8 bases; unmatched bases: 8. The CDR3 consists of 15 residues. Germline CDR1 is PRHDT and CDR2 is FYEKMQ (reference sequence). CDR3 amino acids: CASSGSGTGEEKLFF. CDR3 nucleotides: TGTGCCAGCAGCGGATCCGGGACAGGGGAAGAAAAACTGTTTTTT.

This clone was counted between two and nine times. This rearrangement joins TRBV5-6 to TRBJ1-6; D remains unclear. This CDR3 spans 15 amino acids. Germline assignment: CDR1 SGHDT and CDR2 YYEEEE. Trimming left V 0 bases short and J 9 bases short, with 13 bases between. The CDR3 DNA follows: TGTGCCAGCAGCTTGGGGAGGCTACTGGGTTCACCCCTCCACTTT. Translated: CASSLGRLLGSPLHF.

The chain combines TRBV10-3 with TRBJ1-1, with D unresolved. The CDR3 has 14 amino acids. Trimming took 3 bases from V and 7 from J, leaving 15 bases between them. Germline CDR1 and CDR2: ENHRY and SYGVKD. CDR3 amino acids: CAISEVLSEVEAFF. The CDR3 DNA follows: TGTGCCATCAGTGAAGTTCTCTCAGAGGTTGAAGCTTTCTTT.

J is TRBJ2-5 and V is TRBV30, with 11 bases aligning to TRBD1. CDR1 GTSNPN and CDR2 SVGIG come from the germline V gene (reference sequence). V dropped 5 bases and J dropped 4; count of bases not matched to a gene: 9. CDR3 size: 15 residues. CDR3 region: CAWGPGQGAGETQYF. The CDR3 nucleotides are TGTGCCTGGGGACCTGGACAGGGGGCAGGAGAGACCCAGTACTTC.

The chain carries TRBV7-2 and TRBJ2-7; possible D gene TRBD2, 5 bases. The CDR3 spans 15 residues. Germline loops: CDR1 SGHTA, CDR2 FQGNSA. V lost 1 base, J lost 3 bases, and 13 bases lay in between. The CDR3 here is CASSLVASFNYEQYF. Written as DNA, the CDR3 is TGTGCCAGCAGCTTAGTTGCTAGCTTCAACTACGAGCAGTACTTC.

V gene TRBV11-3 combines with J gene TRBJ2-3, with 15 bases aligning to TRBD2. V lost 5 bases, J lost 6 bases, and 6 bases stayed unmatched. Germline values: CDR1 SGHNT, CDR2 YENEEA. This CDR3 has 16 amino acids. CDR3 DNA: TGTGCCAGCAGCATGGGACTAGCGGGGGGCCGGGATACGCAGTATTTT. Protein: CASSMGLAGGRDTQYF.

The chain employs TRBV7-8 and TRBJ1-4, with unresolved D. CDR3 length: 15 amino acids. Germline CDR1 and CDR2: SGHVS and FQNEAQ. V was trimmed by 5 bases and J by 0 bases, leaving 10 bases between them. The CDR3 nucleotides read TGTGCCAGCAGCACACAGCCGGCAACTAATGAAAAACTGTTTTTT. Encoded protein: CASSTQPATNEKLFF.

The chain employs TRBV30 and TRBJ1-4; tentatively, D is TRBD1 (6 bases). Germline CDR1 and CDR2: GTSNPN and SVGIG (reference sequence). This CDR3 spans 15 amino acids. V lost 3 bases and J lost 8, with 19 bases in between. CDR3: CAWRMDSSVREKLFF. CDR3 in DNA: TGTGCCTGGAGGATGGACAGCTCAGTTAGGGAAAAACTGTTTTTT. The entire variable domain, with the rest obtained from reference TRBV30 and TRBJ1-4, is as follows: SQTIHQWPATLVQPVGSPLSLECTVEGTSNPNLYWYRQAAGRGLQLLFYSVGIGQISSEVPQNLSASRPQDRQFILSSKKLLLSDSGFYLCAWRMDSSVREKLFFGSGTQLSVL.

CDR3 in DNA: TGTGCCAGCAATCTCGGGTACCCGGGCAATCAGCCCCAGCATTTT. Translation gives CASNLGYPGNQPQHF. The J gene is TRBJ1-5, the V gene TRBV6-5; D ambiguous. The V and J ends lost 7 bases and 2 bases respectively, with 15 bases between them. The germline CDR1 and CDR2 sequences are MNHEY and SVGAGI. The CDR3 is made up of 15 amino acids.

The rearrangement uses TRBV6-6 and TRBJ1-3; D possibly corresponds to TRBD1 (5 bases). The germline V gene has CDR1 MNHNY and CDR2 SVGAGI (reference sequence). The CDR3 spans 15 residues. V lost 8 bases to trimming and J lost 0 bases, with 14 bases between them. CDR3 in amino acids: CASLRQGRSGNTIYF. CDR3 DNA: TGTGCCAGCTTAAGGCAGGGCCGCTCTGGAAACACCATATATTTT.

This chain's CDR3 is CASSRWARLMNTEAFF. In DNA, the CDR3 is TGTGCCAGCAGCCGATGGGCACGTCTCATGAACACTGAAGCTTTCTTT. V and J are TRBV11-2 and TRBJ1-1, with D unclear. This CDR3 has 16 residues. Deletions cut 5 bases from V and 0 bases from J, with 16 bases between. Germline CDR1 is SGHAT and CDR2 is FQNNGV.

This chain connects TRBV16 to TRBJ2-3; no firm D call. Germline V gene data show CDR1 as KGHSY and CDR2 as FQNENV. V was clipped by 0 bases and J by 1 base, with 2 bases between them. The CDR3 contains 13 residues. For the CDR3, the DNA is TGTGCCAGCAGCCAATCCGGCACAGATACGCAGTATTTT. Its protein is CASSQSGTDTQYF.

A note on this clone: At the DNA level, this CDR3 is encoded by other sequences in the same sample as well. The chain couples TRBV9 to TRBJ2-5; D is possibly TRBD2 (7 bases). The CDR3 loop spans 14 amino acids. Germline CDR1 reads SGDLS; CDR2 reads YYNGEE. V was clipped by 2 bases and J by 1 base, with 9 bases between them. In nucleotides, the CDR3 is TGTGCCAGCAGCGTGGGGGGGCCCCAAGAGACCCAGTACTTC. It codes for CASSVGGPQETQYF.

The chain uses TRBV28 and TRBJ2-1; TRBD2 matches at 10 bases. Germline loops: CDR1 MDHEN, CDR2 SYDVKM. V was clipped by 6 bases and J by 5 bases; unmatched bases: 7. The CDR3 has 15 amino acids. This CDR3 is CASSLPAGGNNEQFF. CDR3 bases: TGTGCCAGCAGCCTCCCAGCGGGGGGGAACAATGAGCAGTTCTTC.